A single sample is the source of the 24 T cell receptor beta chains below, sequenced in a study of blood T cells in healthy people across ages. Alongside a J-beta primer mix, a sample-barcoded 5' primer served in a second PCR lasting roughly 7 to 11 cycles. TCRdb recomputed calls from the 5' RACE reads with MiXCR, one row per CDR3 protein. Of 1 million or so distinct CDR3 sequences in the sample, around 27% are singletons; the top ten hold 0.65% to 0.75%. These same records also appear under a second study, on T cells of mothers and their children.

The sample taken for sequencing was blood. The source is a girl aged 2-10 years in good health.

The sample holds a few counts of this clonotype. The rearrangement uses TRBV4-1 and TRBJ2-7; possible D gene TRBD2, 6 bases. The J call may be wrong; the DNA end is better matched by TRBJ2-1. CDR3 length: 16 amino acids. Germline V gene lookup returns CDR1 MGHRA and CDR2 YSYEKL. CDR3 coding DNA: TGCGCCAGCAGCCAAGATTCGGGGACTTACTCAAGTGAGCAGTTCTTC. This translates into CASSQDSGTYSSEQFF.

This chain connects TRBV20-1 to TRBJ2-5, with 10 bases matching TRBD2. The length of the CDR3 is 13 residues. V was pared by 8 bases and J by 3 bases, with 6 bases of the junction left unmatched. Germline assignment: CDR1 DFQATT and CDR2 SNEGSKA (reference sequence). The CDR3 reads CSTGAGGKETQYF. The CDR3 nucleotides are TGCAGTACTGGAGCGGGGGGGAAAGAGACCCAGTACTTC.

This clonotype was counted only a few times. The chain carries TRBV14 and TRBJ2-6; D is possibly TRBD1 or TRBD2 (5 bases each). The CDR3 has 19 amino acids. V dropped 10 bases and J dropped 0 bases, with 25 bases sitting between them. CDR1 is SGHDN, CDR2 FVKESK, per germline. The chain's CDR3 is CAKAGSKTVTGSGANVLTF. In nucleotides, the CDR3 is TGTGCCAAGGCGGGCTCAAAGACAGTGACCGGCTCTGGGGCCAACGTCCTGACTTTC.

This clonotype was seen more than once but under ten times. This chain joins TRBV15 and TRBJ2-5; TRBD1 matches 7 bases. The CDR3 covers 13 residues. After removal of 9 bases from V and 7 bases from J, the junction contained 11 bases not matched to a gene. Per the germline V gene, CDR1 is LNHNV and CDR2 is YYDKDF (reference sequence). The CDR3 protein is CATNERQGGTQYF. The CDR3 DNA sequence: TGTGCCACAAACGAACGACAGGGTGGGACCCAGTACTTC.

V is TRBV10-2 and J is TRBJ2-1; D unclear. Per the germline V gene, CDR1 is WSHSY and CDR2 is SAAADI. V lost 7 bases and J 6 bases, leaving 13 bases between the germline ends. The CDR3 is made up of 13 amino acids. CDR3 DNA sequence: TGCGCCAGCATCTCCCCTGACTTCAATGAGCAGTTCTTC. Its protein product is CASISPDFNEQFF.

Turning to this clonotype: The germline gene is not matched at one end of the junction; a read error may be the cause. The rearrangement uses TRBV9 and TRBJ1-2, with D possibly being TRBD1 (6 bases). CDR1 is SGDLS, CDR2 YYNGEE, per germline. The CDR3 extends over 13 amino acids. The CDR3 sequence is CASSVETGQGFTF. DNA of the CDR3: TGTGCCAGCAGCGTGGAGACAGGACAAGGCTTCACCTTC.

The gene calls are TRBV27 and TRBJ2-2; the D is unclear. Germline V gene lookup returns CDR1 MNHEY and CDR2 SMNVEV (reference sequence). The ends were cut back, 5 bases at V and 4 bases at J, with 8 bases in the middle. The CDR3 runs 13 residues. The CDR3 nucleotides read TGTGCCAGCAGTCTAACAAGCACCGGGGAGCTGTTTTTT. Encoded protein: CASSLTSTGELFF.

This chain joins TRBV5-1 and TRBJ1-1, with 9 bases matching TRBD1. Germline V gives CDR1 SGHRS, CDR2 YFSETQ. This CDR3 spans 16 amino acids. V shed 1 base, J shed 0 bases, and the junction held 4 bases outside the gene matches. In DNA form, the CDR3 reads TGCGCCAGCAGCTTGTCGGGACAGGGATTGAACACTGAAGCTTTCTTT. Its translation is CASSLSGQGLNTEAFF.

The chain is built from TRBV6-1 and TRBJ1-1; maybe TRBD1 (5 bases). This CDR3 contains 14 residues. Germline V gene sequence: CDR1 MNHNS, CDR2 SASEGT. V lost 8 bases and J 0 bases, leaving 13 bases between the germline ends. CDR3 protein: CASPSGAMNTEAFF. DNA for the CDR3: TGTGCCAGCCCTTCTGGGGCGATGAACACTGAAGCTTTCTTT.

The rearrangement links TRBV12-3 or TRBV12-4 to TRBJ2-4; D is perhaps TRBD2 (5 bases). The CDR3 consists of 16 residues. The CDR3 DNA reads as TGTGCTAGAACGGGCCCTCTCGGACTAGCCAAAAACATTCAGTACTTC. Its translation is CARTGPLGLAKNIQYF.

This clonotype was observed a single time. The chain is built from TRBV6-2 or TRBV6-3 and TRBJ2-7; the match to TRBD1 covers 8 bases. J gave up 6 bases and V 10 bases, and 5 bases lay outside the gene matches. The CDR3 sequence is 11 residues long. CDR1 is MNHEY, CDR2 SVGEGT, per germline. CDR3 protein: CATTTGGEQYF. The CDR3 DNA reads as TGTGCCACTACTACAGGGGGCGAGCAGTACTTC.

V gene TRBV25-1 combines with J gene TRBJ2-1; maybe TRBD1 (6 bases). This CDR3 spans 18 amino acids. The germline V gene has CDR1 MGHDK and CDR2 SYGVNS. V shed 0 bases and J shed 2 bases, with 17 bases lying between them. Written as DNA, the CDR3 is TGTGCCAGCAGTGAATATAAATCTTACAGGGACCCCTACAATGAGCAGTTCTTC. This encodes CASSEYKSYRDPYNEQFF.

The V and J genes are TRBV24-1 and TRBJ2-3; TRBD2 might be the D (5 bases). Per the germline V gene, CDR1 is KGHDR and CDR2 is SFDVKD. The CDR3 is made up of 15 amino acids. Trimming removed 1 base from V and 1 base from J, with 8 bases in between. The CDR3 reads CATSDFGLGTDTQYF. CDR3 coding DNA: TGTGCCACCAGTGATTTCGGACTTGGCACAGATACGCAGTATTTT.

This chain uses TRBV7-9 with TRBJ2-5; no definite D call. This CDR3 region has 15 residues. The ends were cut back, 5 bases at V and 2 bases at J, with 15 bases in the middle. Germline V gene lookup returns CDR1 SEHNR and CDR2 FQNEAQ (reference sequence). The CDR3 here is CASSLDRGSQETQYF. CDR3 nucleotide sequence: TGTGCCAGCAGCCTGGATCGAGGATCTCAAGAGACCCAGTACTTC.

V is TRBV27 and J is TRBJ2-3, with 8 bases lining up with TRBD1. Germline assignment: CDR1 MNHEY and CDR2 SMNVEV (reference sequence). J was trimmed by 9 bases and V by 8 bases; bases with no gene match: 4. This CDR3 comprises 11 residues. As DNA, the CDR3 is TGTGCCAGCCTCAGGGGGCAAACGCAGTATTTT. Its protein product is CASLRGQTQYF.

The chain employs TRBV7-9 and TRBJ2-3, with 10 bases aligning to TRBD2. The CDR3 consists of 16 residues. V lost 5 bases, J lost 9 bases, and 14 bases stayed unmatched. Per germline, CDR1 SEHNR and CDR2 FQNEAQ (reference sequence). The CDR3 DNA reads TGTGCCAGCAGCCCGCCCAGGGCTAGCGGGAGTGGGACGCAGTATTTT. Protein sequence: CASSPPRASGSGTQYF.

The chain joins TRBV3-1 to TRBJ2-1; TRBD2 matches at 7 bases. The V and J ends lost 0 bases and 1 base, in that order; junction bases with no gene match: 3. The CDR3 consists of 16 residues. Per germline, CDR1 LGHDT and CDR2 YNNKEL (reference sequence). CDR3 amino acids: CASSQEYGGSYNEQFF. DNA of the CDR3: TGTGCCAGCAGCCAAGAGTACGGGGGGTCCTACAATGAGCAGTTCTTC.

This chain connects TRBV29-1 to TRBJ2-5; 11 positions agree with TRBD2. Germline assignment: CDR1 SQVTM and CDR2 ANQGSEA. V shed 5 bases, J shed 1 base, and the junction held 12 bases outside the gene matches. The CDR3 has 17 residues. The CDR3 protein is CSVFASLAGGLQETQYF. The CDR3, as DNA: TGCAGCGTTTTCGCTTCCCTAGCGGGGGGCCTCCAAGAGACCCAGTACTTC.

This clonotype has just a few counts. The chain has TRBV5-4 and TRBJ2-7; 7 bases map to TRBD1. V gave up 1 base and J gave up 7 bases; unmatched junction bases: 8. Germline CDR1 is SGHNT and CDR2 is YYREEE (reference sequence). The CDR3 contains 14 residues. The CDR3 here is CASSLSDRVREQYF. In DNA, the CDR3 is TGTGCCAGCAGCTTGAGTGACAGGGTAAGAGAGCAGTACTTC. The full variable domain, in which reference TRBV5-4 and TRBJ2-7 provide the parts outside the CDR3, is ETGVTQSPTHLIKTRGQQVTLRCSSQSGHNTVSWYQQALGQGPQFIFQYYREEENGRGNFPPRFSGLQFPNYSSELNVNALELDDSALYLCASSLSDRVREQYFGPGTRLTVT.

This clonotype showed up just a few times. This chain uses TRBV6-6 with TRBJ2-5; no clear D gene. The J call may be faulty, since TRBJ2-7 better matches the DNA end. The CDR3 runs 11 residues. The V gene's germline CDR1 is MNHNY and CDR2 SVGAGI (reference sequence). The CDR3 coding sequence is TGTGCCAGCCAGATCGAACACGAGCAGTACTTC. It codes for CASQIEHEQYF.

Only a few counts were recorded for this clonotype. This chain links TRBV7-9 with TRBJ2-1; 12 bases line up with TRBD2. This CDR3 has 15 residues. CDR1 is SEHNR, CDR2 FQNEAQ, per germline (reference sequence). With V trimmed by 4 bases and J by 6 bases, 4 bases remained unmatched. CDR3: CASSSSGGASNEQFF. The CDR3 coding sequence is TGTGCCAGCAGCTCTAGCGGGGGGGCCTCCAATGAGCAGTTCTTC.

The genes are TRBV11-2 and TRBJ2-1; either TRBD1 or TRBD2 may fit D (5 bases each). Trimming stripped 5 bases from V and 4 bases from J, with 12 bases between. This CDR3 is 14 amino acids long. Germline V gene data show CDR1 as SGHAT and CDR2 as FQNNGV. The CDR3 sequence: CASSPMGRYNEQFF. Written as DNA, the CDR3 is TGTGCCAGCAGCCCAATGGGACGGTACAATGAGCAGTTCTTC.

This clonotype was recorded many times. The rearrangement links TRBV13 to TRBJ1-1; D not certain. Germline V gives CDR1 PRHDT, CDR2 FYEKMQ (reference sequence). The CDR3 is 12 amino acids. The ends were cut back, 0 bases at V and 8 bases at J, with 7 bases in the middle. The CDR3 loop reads CASSLGSEEAFF. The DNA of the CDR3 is TGTGCCAGCAGCTTAGGATCCGAAGAAGCTTTCTTT.

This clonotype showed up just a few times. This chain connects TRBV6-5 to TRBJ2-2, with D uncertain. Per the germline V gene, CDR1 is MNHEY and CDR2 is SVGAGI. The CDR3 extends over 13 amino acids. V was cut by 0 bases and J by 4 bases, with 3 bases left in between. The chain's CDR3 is CASSYSATGELFF. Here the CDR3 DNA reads TGTGCCAGCAGTTACTCGGCCACCGGGGAGCTGTTTTTT.